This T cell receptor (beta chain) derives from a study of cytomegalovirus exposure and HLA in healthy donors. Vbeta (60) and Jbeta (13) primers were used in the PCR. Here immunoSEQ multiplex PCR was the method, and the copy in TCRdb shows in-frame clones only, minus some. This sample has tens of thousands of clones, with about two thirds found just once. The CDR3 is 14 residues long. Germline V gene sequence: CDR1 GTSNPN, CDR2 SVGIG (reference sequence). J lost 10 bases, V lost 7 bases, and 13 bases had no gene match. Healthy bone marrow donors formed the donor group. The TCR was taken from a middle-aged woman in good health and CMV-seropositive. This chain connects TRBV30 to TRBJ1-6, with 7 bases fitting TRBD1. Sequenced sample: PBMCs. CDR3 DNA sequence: TGTGCCTACGCGAAAGGTGACAGGGACTCACCCCTCCACTTT. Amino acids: CAYAKGDRDSPLHF.